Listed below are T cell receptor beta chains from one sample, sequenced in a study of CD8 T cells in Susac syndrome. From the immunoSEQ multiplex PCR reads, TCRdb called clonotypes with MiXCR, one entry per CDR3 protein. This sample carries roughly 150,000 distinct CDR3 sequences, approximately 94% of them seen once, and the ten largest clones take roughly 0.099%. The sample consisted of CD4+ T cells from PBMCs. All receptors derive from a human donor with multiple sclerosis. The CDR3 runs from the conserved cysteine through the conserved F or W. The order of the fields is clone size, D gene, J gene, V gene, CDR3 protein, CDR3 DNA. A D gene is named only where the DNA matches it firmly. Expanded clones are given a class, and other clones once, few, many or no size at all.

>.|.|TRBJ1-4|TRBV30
CAWTQNRRRGEKLFF
TGTGCCTGGACCCAAAACAGAAGACGGGGTGAAAAACTGTTTTTT
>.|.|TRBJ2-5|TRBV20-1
CSARVRPGIGTQYF
TGCAGTGCTAGAGTACGCCCAGGGATTGGGACCCAGTACTTC
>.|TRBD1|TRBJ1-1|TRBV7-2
CASSSQGGLNTEAFF
TGTGCCAGCAGCTCTCAAGGGGGCCTGAACACTGAAGCTTTCTTT
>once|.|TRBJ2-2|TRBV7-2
CASSLLWPGELFF
TGTGCCAGCAGCTTATTATGGCCCGGGGAGCTGTTTTTT
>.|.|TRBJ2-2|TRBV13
CASSSRGELFF
TGTGCCAGCAGCTCGAGGGGGGAGCTGTTTTTT
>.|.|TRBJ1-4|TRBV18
CATRVIRGEKLFF
TGTGCCACCCGGGTAATCCGAGGAGAAAAACTGTTTTTT
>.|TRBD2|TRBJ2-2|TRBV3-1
CASSHLAGDTGELFF
TGTGCCAGCAGCCATTTAGCGGGAGACACCGGGGAGCTGTTTTTT
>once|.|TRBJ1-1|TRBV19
CASTDWADTEAFF
TGTGCCAGTACTGACTGGGCGGACACTGAAGCTTTCTTT
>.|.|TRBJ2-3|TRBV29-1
CSVEWGSTDTQYF
TGCAGCGTTGAATGGGGTAGCACAGATACGCAGTATTTT
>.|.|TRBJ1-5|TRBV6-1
CASSELRLQPQHF
TGTGCCAGCAGTGAACTCAGGCTTCAGCCCCAGCATTTT
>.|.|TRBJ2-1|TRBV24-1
CATSDLVGTSYNEQFF
TGTGCCACCAGTGATTTGGTAGGGACTTCTTACAATGAGCAGTTCTTC